One sample yielded the 22 T cell receptor beta chains listed below, sequenced in a study of T cells in Graves' hyperthyroidism and ophthalmopathy (dated by TCRdb to the late 2010s). Receptors were amplified or captured by multiplex PCR. Instrument on record: Illumina HiSeq 2000. The TCR beta CDR3 regions were amplified from RNA transcripts. A first-round RT-PCR of the TCR CDR3 used the HTBI primer set with the Qiagen OneStep RT-PCR kit. TCRdb reprocessed the public reads (quality trimming at Q25 with fastp, clone calling with MiXCR) and kept in-frame beta chains. Under each unique CDR3 protein, matching rows form one entry showing the most common genes and DNA. Recorded for this sample are 450,000 to 700,000 distinct CDR3 sequences; 35% to 55% of them occurred a single time. Around 20% of the sample belongs to the ten largest clones. Sequenced input: peripheral blood or thyroid tissue (not recorded which). All receptors derive from an adult woman with Graves' disease, either hyperthyroidism or ophthalmopathy (not recorded which).

This clonotype was found a few times. This chain joins TRBV10-3 and TRBJ1-2; 7 bases agree with TRBD1. Germline assignment: CDR1 ENHRY and CDR2 SYGVKD. V shed 6 bases and J 0 bases; nucleotides not matched to a gene: 10. This CDR3 contains 16 residues. CDR3 sequence (DNA): TGTGCCATCAGAGCCCGCGGGACAGTTGCTAACTATGGCTACACCTTC. It yields the protein CAIRARGTVANYGYTF.

In its sample, this clonotype was seen many times. CDR3 nucleotide sequence: TGTGCCAGCAGGGGAGGATTTGGAGATCAGCCCCAGCATTTT. Its translation: CASRGGFGDQPQHF. The genes are TRBV2 and TRBJ1-5; D unresolved. Germline CDR1 is SNHLY and CDR2 is FYNNEI. The V gene lost 6 bases and the J gene lost 5 bases, with 14 bases spanning the gap. This CDR3 is built from 14 residues.

The chain uses TRBV9 and TRBJ2-5, with TRBD1 matching over 7 bases. V gave up 3 bases and J gave up 5 bases; unmatched junction bases: 7. The CDR3 has 14 amino acids. The germline CDR1 and CDR2 sequences are SGDLS and YYNGEE. In DNA form, the CDR3 reads TGTGCCAGCAGCGCCGGGACAGCCAGGGAGACCCAGTACTTC. This encodes CASSAGTARETQYF.

The V and J genes are TRBV29-1 and TRBJ2-7; D is perhaps TRBD2 (5 bases). Trimming took off 4 bases at V and 3 bases at J, with 7 bases between the two ends. Germline lookup yields CDR1 SQVTM and CDR2 ANQGSEA. The CDR3 is made up of 11 amino acids. The CDR3 reads CSVGGRYEQYF. CDR3 in DNA: TGCAGCGTTGGAGGGCGCTACGAGCAGTACTTC.

This clonotype has only one observation. This chain connects TRBV7-8 to TRBJ1-1, with TRBD1 matching over 9 bases. The CDR3 spans 14 residues. The V segment lost 5 bases and the J segment 11 bases; nucleotides outside the gene matches: 12. Germline V CDR1 and CDR2: SGHVS, FQNEAQ. CDR3 protein: CASSVAGTGNKAFF. In DNA, the CDR3 is TGTGCCAGCAGCGTCGCCGGGACAGGGAACAAGGCTTTCTTT.

This clonotype was recorded many times. The chain carries TRBV5-1 and TRBJ2-2; D remains ambiguous. The length of the CDR3 is 12 residues. The V and J ends lost 6 bases and 6 bases respectively, with 9 bases between them. CDR1 is SGHRS and CDR2 is YFSETQ in the germline V gene. The DNA of the CDR3 is TGCGCCAGCACGATCGAGGCCGGGGAGCTGTTTTTT. It translates to CASTIEAGELFF.

The count of this clonotype is one. The conserved phenylalanine or tryptophan is not found at the CDR3 terminus, so this likely reflects a read error. The DNA is omitted, as the CDR3 cannot be located on it reliably, and the CDR3 follows TCRdb's listing. The V and J genes are TRBV2 and TRBJ1-2; TRBD1, as called in the table, went unchecked against the DNA. The CDR3 length is 10 residues, termini included. In germline, CDR1 is SNHLY, CDR2 FYNNEI. The CDR3 region is CASSEYPGIV.

The chain employs TRBV2 and TRBJ2-5; 9 bases align to TRBD1. This CDR3 comprises 13 residues. Per germline, CDR1 SNHLY and CDR2 FYNNEI. The trim removed 8 bases at V and 1 base at J, leaving 2 bases unmatched. For the CDR3, the DNA is TGTGCCAGCGGACAGGGGTCCCAAGAGACCCAGTACTTC. Protein sequence: CASGQGSQETQYF.

The chain carries TRBV29-1 and TRBJ2-5; tentatively, D is TRBD1 or TRBD2 (5 bases each). V was clipped by 5 bases and J by 1 base, with 14 bases between them. CDR1 and CDR2 from the germline V gene are SQVTM and ANQGSEA. The CDR3 has 14 residues. Written as DNA, the CDR3 is TGCAGCGTTACAAGGACGGGGCCCCAAGAGACCCAGTACTTC. Translated: CSVTRTGPQETQYF.

This clonotype was detected once. The CDR3 reads CAIGARTGISTEAFF. For the CDR3, the DNA is TGTGCCATCGGTGCAAGGACAGGGATTAGCACTGAAGCTTTCTTT. The rearrangement uses TRBV10-3 and TRBJ1-1; TRBD1 matches 8 bases. Germline lookup yields CDR1 ENHRY and CDR2 SYGVKD. Unmatched junction bases numbered 12, after V lost 8 bases and J lost 4 bases. The CDR3 is made up of 15 amino acids.

The rearrangement uses TRBV5-4 and TRBJ1-4; D is undetermined. The CDR3 contains 14 residues. Germline V CDR1 and CDR2: SGHNT, YYREEE (reference sequence). Deletions cut 4 bases from V and 4 bases from J, with 11 bases between. CDR3 nucleotides: TGTGCCAGCAGCACCAGGACGGGTAATGAAAAACTGTTTTTT. Its protein is CASSTRTGNEKLFF.

This clonotype came up many times. V is TRBV7-9 and J is TRBJ1-2; 7 bases match TRBD1. From germline, CDR1 is SEHNR and CDR2 FQNEAQ (reference sequence). Trimming at V came to 5 bases and at J to 3 bases, leaving 9 bases not matched to a gene. CDR3 length: 15 amino acids. CDR3 coding DNA: TGTGCCAGCAGCCCACCGGGACAGCTTTACTATGGCTACACCTTC. Translated, it gives CASSPPGQLYYGYTF.

This clonotype turned up a few times. This sequence joins TRBV30 and TRBJ2-2; D unresolved. Deletions cut 2 bases from V and 0 bases from J, with 7 bases between. In germline, CDR1 is GTSNPN, CDR2 SVGIG (reference sequence). The CDR3 is 14 amino acids. DNA of the CDR3: TGTGCCTGGAGTTGGGGTACGAACACCGGGGAGCTGTTTTTT. Translated: CAWSWGTNTGELFF.

This clonotype has ten or more counts. This chain links TRBV12-3 or TRBV12-4 with TRBJ2-7, with 11 bases that match TRBD2. J lost 4 bases, V lost 8 bases, and 1 base had no gene match. This CDR3 comprises 12 residues. In DNA form, the CDR3 reads TGTGCCAGCGGACTAGCGGGTTACGAGCAGTACTTC. This codes for CASGLAGYEQYF.

This sequence joins TRBV7-9 and TRBJ2-5; TRBD2 aligns across 8 bases. This CDR3 is 15 amino acids long. Germline assignment: CDR1 SEHNR and CDR2 FQNEAQ (reference sequence). J lost 1 base, V lost 2 bases, and 3 bases had no gene match. CDR3 in amino acids: CASSLLAGPQETQYF. Here the CDR3 DNA reads TGTGCCAGCAGCTTACTAGCGGGCCCCCAAGAGACCCAGTACTTC. The variable domain in full, with the rest retrieved from reference TRBV7-9 and TRBJ2-5, is DTGVSQNPRHKITKRGQNVTFRCDPISEHNRLYWYRQTLGQGPEFLTYFQNEAQLEKSRLLSDRFSAERPKGSFSTLEIQRTEQGDSAMYLCASSLLAGPQETQYFGPGTRLLVL.

This clonotype appeared many times. The genes are TRBV9 and TRBJ2-3; D gene uncertain. V lost 2 bases to trimming and J lost 4 bases, with 5 bases between them. Per germline, CDR1 SGDLS and CDR2 YYNGEE. The length of the CDR3 is 12 residues. Here the CDR3 DNA reads TGTGCCAGCAGCGTGAACGCAGATACGCAGTATTTT. Translating gives CASSVNADTQYF. Full variable domain (rest looked up from reference TRBV9 and TRBJ2-3): DSGVTQTPKHLITATGQRVTLRCSPRSGDLSVYWYQQSLDQGLQFLIQYYNGEERAKGNILERFSAQQFPDLHSELNLSSLELGDSALYFCASSVNADTQYFGPGTRLTVL.

The rearrangement joins TRBV7-9 to TRBJ2-5; 11 bases match TRBD1. The J call is in doubt because the DNA end fits TRBJ2-1 better. Germline assignment: CDR1 SEHNR and CDR2 FQNEAQ (reference sequence). This CDR3 comprises 14 residues. CDR3 sequence (DNA): TGTGCCAGCAGCCTCGGGACAGGGGGGGACGAGCAGTTCTTC. The encoded protein is CASSLGTGGDEQFF.

CDR3 sequence (DNA): TGTGCCAGCAGCGTTAGGGGTATGGACACCGGGGAGCTGTTTTTT. Amino acids: CASSVRGMDTGELFF. This chain connects TRBV6-5 to TRBJ2-2, with D perhaps TRBD1 (5 bases). Looked up from germline, CDR1 is MNHEY and CDR2 is SVGAGI. V shed 6 bases and J shed 3 bases, with 14 bases lying between them. The length of the CDR3 is 15 residues.

There are many counts of this clonotype. The CDR3 DNA sequence: TGTGCCAGCAGCTCCGGGCTAGACGGGGCCAACGTCCTGACTTTC. Its translation: CASSSGLDGANVLTF. The chain recombines TRBV7-3 with TRBJ2-6; D not resolved. The CDR3 consists of 15 residues. Trimming shortened V by 4 bases and J by 4 bases, and 11 bases separated the two germline ends. Germline-derived CDR1 and CDR2 are SGHTA and FQGTGA. The full variable domain, with the rest looked up from reference TRBV7-3 and TRBJ2-6, is GAGVSQTPSNKVTEKGKYVELRCDPISGHTALYWYRQSLGQGPEFLIYFQGTGAADDSGLPNDRFFAVRPEGSVSTLKIQRTERGDSAVYLCASSSGLDGANVLTFGAGSRLTVL.

This clonotype was seen at least ten times. The rearrangement uses TRBV4-1 and TRBJ1-2; 9 positions agree with TRBD1. This CDR3 has 16 residues. From germline, CDR1 is MGHRA and CDR2 YSYEKL. J gave up 0 bases and V 2 bases, and 4 bases lay outside the gene matches. DNA for the CDR3: TGCGCCAGCAGCCAACCGGGACAGGGTACTAACTATGGCTACACCTTC. It is translated as CASSQPGQGTNYGYTF.

V usage is TRBV2 and J usage is TRBJ2-5; 7 nucleotides match TRBD1. The CDR3 length is 14 residues. Germline lookup yields CDR1 SNHLY and CDR2 FYNNEI. With V trimmed by 7 bases and J by 3 bases, 8 bases remained unmatched. DNA for the CDR3: TGTGCCAGCAATCCAACAGGGGCAGAAGAGACCCAGTACTTC. This translates into CASNPTGAEETQYF.

In this sample, this clonotype turned up many times. V and J are TRBV6-5 and TRBJ1-1, with D unclear. The length of the CDR3 is 11 residues. Germline values: CDR1 MNHEY, CDR2 SVGAGI. V was trimmed by 4 bases and J by 11 bases, leaving 11 bases between them. CDR3 sequence: CASSSPEQAFF. The CDR3 nucleotides are TGTGCCAGCAGTTCCCCGGAACAGGCTTTCTTT.